The T cell receptor beta chain under discussion was sequenced for a study of graft-versus-host responses after intestinal transplantation (dated by TCRdb to the early 2020s). Broadly, across the study: Recipients received multivisceral, liver-intestinal, or isolated intestinal transplants. Anti-thymocyte globulin induction was given to all recipients, followed by maintenance tacrolimus and steroids for approximately three years. Bulk TCR-beta CDR3 sequencing was used to track graft-versus-host and host-versus-graft alloreactive T cell clones in the graft, circulation and bone marrow after intestinal transplantation. Alloreactive clones were identified by sequencing pre-transplant mixed lymphocyte reaction products and comparing them with unstimulated pre-transplant donor and recipient T cells. Of the 20 to 25 intestinal transplant recipients enrolled in the cohort, one of whom was a retransplant, a few patients without pretransplant specimens were excluded. A peak of at least 4% donor T cells among recipient peripheral blood mononuclear cells was the definition used for donor T cell macrochimerism. Rather than going through the commercial service, samples from three later patients were sequenced in-house on an Illumina MiSeq and processed with MiXCR.

The CDR3 starts with the cysteine, ends with the phenylalanine, and has 14 residues. Just CDR3 DNA is preserved here, 42 bases in frame from base 1. About this clone: Its antigen is currently not known. There are no base qualities to consult, and no much larger clone falls within one base.

Blood samples were collected up to 4 times in the first month after transplant and then at least monthly when available. Summary of the overall study and its limitations: Early after transplant, peak levels of circulating GvH clones were associated with declines in HvG clones. GvH clones were detected in recipient bone marrow, and some of these GvH clones were observed earlier in ileal mucosa or blood, consistent with an intestinal mucosal origin. The conclusions were limited by the relatively low number and heterogeneity of the intestinal transplant patients. In the allografts of patients with donor T cell macrochimerism, GvH to HvG T cell clonal ratios were high.

Library construction relied on the immunoSEQ multiplex PCR assay. For most patients, high-throughput TCR-beta CDR3 sequencing of genomic DNA was performed by Adaptive Biotechnologies. The paper's data handling went like this. TCR sequencing data for roughly 18 patients were retrieved from Adaptive's ImmunoSEQ software; a few other patients were processed with MiXCR and VDJtools. CDR3 nucleotide sequences shared between donor and recipient were removed because the origin of such sequences could not be assigned. Alloreactive clones required at least 2-fold expansion over unstimulated cells and minimum CFSE-low frequency of 0.002% (template counts) or 0.001% (read counts). Clones detected in sequenced pre-transplant spleen, lymph node, or MLR CFSE-low populations of the donor or recipient were defined as mappable. Cumulative frequency of alloreactive clones was calculated as a percentage of all sequences weighted by copy number. TCRdb carries this immuneACCESS record with in-frame sequences only. Its versions omit some clonotypes, under half of them owing to an unresolved V gene in the studies checked, with the rest unexplained. D and trimming come from the DNA, and the V and J calls and clone size come from that table. Counted in this sample were several thousand clones; 72% of them appeared once. Jointly, the top ten make up approximately 40% of the sample.

The sequences come from PBMCs, collected 541 days after intestinal transplant. The TCR sequence derives from a human patient who received an intestinal transplant, so some T cells may come from the graft donor. The V and J segments used are TRBV21-1 and TRBJ1-5; the D call of TRBD1 is as the table states it, not checked on the DNA. TRBV21-1 is a pseudogene locus. DNA sequence: TGTGCCAGCAGCAAAGAGGACAAAAATCAGCCCCAGCATTTT. Its translation reads: CASSKEDKNQPQHF.